These 23 T cell receptor beta chains originate from one sample sequenced in a study of blood T cells in healthy people across ages. The second PCR ran about 6 to 11 cycles with a sample-barcoded 5' primer and J-beta primers. TCRdb re-derived calls from the 5' RACE reads in MiXCR, one entry per CDR3 protein. Of hundreds of thousands of distinct CDR3 sequences listed, approximately 21% are singletons. Sequencing input: blood. The receptors come from a man aged 65 to 79 in good health.

This clonotype was detected a few times. The genes are TRBV10-3 and TRBJ2-7, with D uncertain. The CDR3 spans 15 residues. Germline CDR1 and CDR2: ENHRY and SYGVKD. V was cut by 7 bases and J by 7 bases, with 23 bases left in between. CDR3 sequence reads: CAIKSVRANSWEQYF. Here the CDR3 DNA reads TGTGCCATCAAGTCTGTTCGGGCTAATTCTTGGGAGCAGTACTTC.

The chain has TRBV10-3 and TRBJ2-5, with 13 bases identical to TRBD2. The end of the DNA is better explained by TRBJ2-1, so the J call may be wrong. There are 14 residues in the CDR3. Germline V gene sequence: CDR1 ENHRY, CDR2 SYGVKD. CDR3: CAISDTSGRGEQFF. The CDR3 DNA reads as TGTGCCATCAGTGATACTAGCGGGAGGGGTGAGCAGTTCTTC.

This chain uses TRBV30 with TRBJ2-5; D unclear. Between the trimmed V and J ends, which lost 4 bases and 4 bases, there was a span of 10 bases. The CDR3 totals 12 residues. CDR1 GTSNPN and CDR2 SVGIG come from the germline V gene (reference sequence). This chain's CDR3 is CAWTPSPETQYF. For the CDR3, the DNA is TGTGCCTGGACTCCGTCCCCAGAGACCCAGTACTTC.

The chain carries TRBV28 and TRBJ2-5; D call uncertain. This CDR3 is built from 13 residues. Germline V gives CDR1 MDHEN, CDR2 SYDVKM. Trimming took 5 bases from V and 5 from J, leaving 12 bases between them. CDR3 coding DNA: TGTGCCAGCAGTCCCTATAATGTGGAGACCCAGTACTTC. Translated: CASSPYNVETQYF.

This clonotype has more than one count but fewer than ten. V usage is TRBV12-3 or TRBV12-4 and J usage is TRBJ1-5, with no clear D. Trimming stripped 1 base from V and 8 bases from J, with 9 bases between. The CDR3 is made up of 13 amino acids. CDR3 amino acids: CASSLGEGKPQHF. The DNA of the CDR3 is TGTGCCAGCAGTTTAGGGGAGGGCAAGCCCCAGCATTTT.

Here the CDR3 reads CASSLGGGGNEQYF. CDR3 coding DNA: TGTGCCAGCAGTTTAGGAGGGGGTGGAAACGAGCAGTACTTC. This chain joins TRBV28 and TRBJ2-5; D tentatively reads TRBD1 or TRBD2 (6 bases each). The J call may be mistaken, given a closer DNA end match to TRBJ2-7. Germline V lookup: CDR1 MDHEN, CDR2 SYDVKM. There are 14 residues in the CDR3.

This clonotype turned up a few times. This chain joins TRBV4-1 and TRBJ2-5, with D perhaps matching TRBD2 (5 bases). V dropped 2 bases and J dropped 7 bases, with 11 bases sitting between them. Germline V CDR1 and CDR2: MGHRA, YSYEKL. The CDR3 contains 13 residues. CDR3 amino acids: CASSQYDAGTQYF. CDR3 nucleotides: TGCGCCAGCAGCCAATATGACGCGGGGACCCAGTACTTC.

This clonotype has more than one count but fewer than ten. This chain links TRBV4-3 with TRBJ2-1; 9 bases are shared with TRBD1. The trim removed 4 bases at V and 7 bases at J, leaving 8 bases unmatched. CDR1 is LGHNA, CDR2 YSLEER, per germline. This CDR3 has 15 residues. CDR3 residues: CASSRGQGKGNEQFF. DNA for the CDR3: TGCGCCAGCAGCCGGGGACAGGGAAAGGGTAATGAGCAGTTCTTC.

The V gene is TRBV5-1, the J gene TRBJ1-2; D not certain. There are 15 residues in the CDR3. Germline CDR1 SGHRS, CDR2 YFSETQ. The germline V and J ends were trimmed by 0 bases and 0 bases, with 9 bases remaining between them. Here the CDR3 reads CASSLDGSSNYGYTF. CDR3 DNA: TGCGCCAGCAGCTTGGACGGAAGTTCTAACTATGGCTACACCTTC. Filled out from reference TRBV5-1 and TRBJ1-2, the complete variable domain reads KAGVTQTPRYLIKTRGQQVTLSCSPISGHRSVSWYQQTPGQGLQFLFEYFSETQRNKGNFPGRFSGRQFSNSRSEMNVSTLELGDSALYLCASSLDGSSNYGYTFGSGTRLTVV.

This clonotype was seen only a few times. The gene calls are TRBV20-1 and TRBJ2-1; a possible D gene is TRBD2 (6 bases). The CDR3 length is 20 residues. V gave up 2 bases and J gave up 3 bases, with 29 bases separating them. Germline CDR1 reads DFQATT; CDR2 reads SNEGSKA (reference sequence). The CDR3 here is CSARLRPGLHSLVGYNEQFF. CDR3 sequence (DNA): TGCAGTGCTAGACTTCGCCCGGGACTCCATTCGTTGGTGGGCTACAATGAGCAGTTCTTC.

The rearrangement joins TRBV12-3 or TRBV12-4 to TRBJ2-3; 10 nucleotides line up with TRBD2. J gave up 3 bases and V 0 bases, and 3 bases lay outside the gene matches. The CDR3 spans 16 residues. This chain's CDR3 is CASSLALAGATDTQYF. The CDR3 DNA reads TGTGCCAGCAGTTTAGCCCTAGCGGGAGCGACAGATACGCAGTATTTT.

The chain uses TRBV20-1 and TRBJ2-1; D may match TRBD1 or TRBD2 (6 bases each). The germline CDR1 and CDR2 sequences are DFQATT and SNEGSKA (reference sequence). CDR3 length: 15 amino acids. V was pared by 3 bases and J by 7 bases, with 19 bases between. CDR3 sequence: CSASGGPGESNEQFF. The CDR3 nucleotides read TGCAGTGCTAGTGGGGGGCCAGGGGAATCGAATGAGCAGTTCTTC.

This clonotype has just a few counts. The chain couples TRBV27 to TRBJ2-5; 7 bases align to TRBD1. Judging by the DNA end, TRBJ2-7 fits better; the J call may be wrong. Germline-derived CDR1 and CDR2 are MNHEY and SMNVEV (reference sequence). The CDR3 has 13 amino acids. Written as DNA, the CDR3 is TGTGCCAGCAGTGACAACAGGGGACACGAGCAGTACTTC. This translates into CASSDNRGHEQYF.

The chain employs TRBV7-6 and TRBJ2-5; 7 nucleotides match TRBD1. Looked up from germline, CDR1 is SGHVS and CDR2 is FNYEAQ. Trimming cost V 4 bases and J 5 bases; bases outside gene matches: 4. CDR3 size: 13 residues. CDR3: CASSSQDRETQYF. The CDR3 coding sequence is TGTGCCAGCAGCTCCCAGGACAGGGAGACCCAGTACTTC.

CDR3 nucleotides: TGTGCCAGCTCACCGACAGTCCCTAGCACAGATACGCAGTATTTT. It yields the protein CASSPTVPSTDTQYF. This chain joins TRBV18 and TRBJ2-3; TRBD1 is a possible D gene (5 bases). CDR1 and CDR2 from the germline V gene are KGHSH and LQKENI. The CDR3 spans 15 residues. Trimming left V 3 bases short and J 0 bases short, with 10 bases between.

V usage is TRBV5-1 and J usage is TRBJ2-2; D might be TRBD1 (6 bases). Germline CDR1 is SGHRS and CDR2 is YFSETQ. The V gene lost 0 bases and the J gene lost 3 bases, with 9 bases spanning the gap. The CDR3 has 15 amino acids. The CDR3 here is CASSLGPGDTGELFF. For the CDR3, the DNA is TGCGCCAGCAGCTTGGGCCCAGGGGACACCGGGGAGCTGTTTTTT.

This clonotype has more than one count but fewer than ten. This chain connects TRBV4-1 to TRBJ2-5, with D maybe TRBD2 (6 bases). V lost 2 bases to trimming and J lost 6 bases, with 16 bases between them. The CDR3 sequence is 15 residues long. Germline CDR1 reads MGHRA; CDR2 reads YSYEKL. CDR3 in amino acids: CASSQPRELGQTQYF. The CDR3 bases are TGCGCCAGCAGCCAACCACGGGAGTTAGGGCAGACCCAGTACTTC.

The gene calls are TRBV7-3 and TRBJ2-3; either TRBD1 or TRBD2 may supply D (5 bases each). The CDR3 has 17 amino acids. The ends were cut back, 0 bases at V and 0 bases at J, with 13 bases in the middle. The germline CDR1 and CDR2 sequences are SGHTA and FQGTGA. The CDR3 region is CASSLTGVARSTDTQYF. CDR3 bases: TGTGCCAGCAGCTTAACGGGGGTAGCGAGAAGCACAGATACGCAGTATTTT.

J is TRBJ2-5 and V is TRBV6-2 or TRBV6-3; 7 bases align to TRBD2. The DNA end is more similar to TRBJ2-7, so the J call may be wrong. CDR1 and CDR2 from the germline V gene are MNHEY and SVGEGT. CDR3 size: 14 residues. The CDR3 region has the DNA TGTGCCAGCAGTTACTTGGGCGGGAGCCACGAGCAGTACTTC. It specifies CASSYLGGSHEQYF.

The chain carries TRBV20-1 and TRBJ2-3, with D perhaps TRBD1 (6 bases). Trimming pared 2 bases from V and 0 bases from J, leaving 12 bases between. This CDR3 contains 15 residues. In germline, CDR1 is DFQATT, CDR2 SNEGSKA (reference sequence). DNA for the CDR3: TGCAGTGCTAGAACCCCAGGGGTCAGCACAGATACGCAGTATTTT. Its translation is CSARTPGVSTDTQYF.

This clonotype showed up just a few times. The rearrangement uses TRBV18 and TRBJ2-3; 7 bases align to TRBD2. The CDR3 is 14 amino acids. With 2 bases clipped from V and 5 bases from J, the junction kept 4 bases outside the gene matches. CDR1 is KGHSH, CDR2 LQKENI, per germline. CDR3 sequence reads: CASSPNAGEDTQYF. DNA for the CDR3: TGTGCCAGCTCACCAAATGCGGGGGAAGATACGCAGTATTTT.

This clonotype was seen only a few times. V usage is TRBV27 and J usage is TRBJ1-5; perhaps TRBD1 as D (5 bases). Germline loops: CDR1 MNHEY, CDR2 SMNVEV (reference sequence). The CDR3 consists of 12 residues. V shed 8 bases and J shed 7 bases, with 12 bases lying between them. This CDR3 is CASQGAGQPQHF. The CDR3 DNA sequence: TGTGCCAGCCAGGGAGCAGGGCAGCCCCAGCATTTT.

The chain carries TRBV3-1 and TRBJ2-7; 9 bases are shared with TRBD2. Germline CDR1 LGHDT, CDR2 YNNKEL (reference sequence). The V and J ends lost 0 bases and 4 bases, in that order; junction bases with no gene match: 7. The CDR3 runs 16 residues. CDR3 in DNA: TGTGCCAGCAGCCAAGATGCTTGGGGACTAGCATACGAGCAGTACTTC. Translated: CASSQDAWGLAYEQYF.